This T cell receptor (beta chain) was identified in a study of siplizumab effects on memory and regulatory T cells. Study outcomes and limitations: Alloreactive sequences traceable to unstimulated CD4+ memory cells declined significantly under siplizumab. Contribution to the alloresponse seemed major for naive T cells, which also seemed more diverse than memory cells.

This CDR3 has 15 amino acids. V was clipped by 4 bases and J by 4 bases; unmatched bases: 8. From germline, CDR1 is SGHRS and CDR2 YFSETQ. Repertoires were generated with immunoSEQ multiplex PCR, while TCRdb's copy carries only in-frame clones and drops some. The data show about 99,000 clones, 93% seen once. Comment on this clone: What it binds is not known.

Sequencing input: Tregs sorted from blood. The sequence was obtained from a human donor in good health. This sequence joins TRBV5-1 and TRBJ2-5; 9 bases align to TRBD2. Here the CDR3 reads CASSPFAGGPETQYF. CDR3 DNA sequence: TGCGCCAGCAGCCCCTTCGCGGGAGGGCCAGAGACCCAGTACTTC. The full variable domain, its missing parts supplied by reference TRBV5-1 and TRBJ2-5, is KAGVTQTPRYLIKTRGQQVTLSCSPISGHRSVSWYQQTPGQGLQFLFEYFSETQRNKGNFPGRFSGRQFSNSRSEMNVSTLELGDSALYLCASSPFAGGPETQYFGPGTRLLVL.